This T cell receptor (beta chain) was sequenced during a study of blood T cell repertoires in COVID-19. The CDR3 spans 11 residues. Trimming took 1 base from V and 8 from J, leaving 8 bases between them. The germline V gene encodes CDR1 DFQATT and CDR2 SNEGSKA (reference sequence). The protocol was immunoSEQ multiplex PCR, while the TCRdb copy is restricted to in-frame clones and leaves out a portion. Among approximately 330,000 clones, around 86% were seen once, and the ten largest hold roughly 4.2%. The receptor comes from a woman aged 40 to 49 with acute COVID-19. Sequencing input: PBMCs or T cells enriched from blood (not recorded which). The chain employs TRBV20-1 and TRBJ1-2; D uncertain. DNA of the CDR3: TGCAGTGCTAGAGGTCCGGGGGGCTACACCTTC. The encoded protein is CSARGPGGYTF.